This is a list of T cell receptor beta chains from one sample in a study of high-grade serous ovarian cancer treatment subgroups. This table comes from immunoSEQ multiplex PCR, and its TCRdb copy is limited to in-frame clones, with some not included. Altogether approximately 40,000 clones are present, about four fifths being singletons, with the ten largest covering less than 4%. The sequencing input was tumor tissue. Every receptor here comes from a human donor with high-grade serous ovarian cancer. CDR3s include the opening cysteine and the closing phenylalanine or tryptophan. Each record gives: J gene, CDR3 length, clone size, V gene, D gene, CDR3 DNA, CDR3 protein. A D gene is named only where the DNA matches it firmly. Size tells how often a clone was seen (once, few, many) or the class of an expanded clone, and some rows leave it out.

TRBJ2-7 | 15 | once | TRBV4-1 | NA | TGCGCCAGCAGCCAAGTCGGCTTGAGGGACTACGAGCAGTACTTC | CASSQVGLRDYEQYF
TRBJ2-7 | 15 | few | TRBV9 | NA | TGTGCCAGCAGCGTTAACGGGTCGCCCCTGGGAGAGCAGTACTTC | CASSVNGSPLGEQYF
TRBJ1-6 | 14 | NA | TRBV30 | NA | TGTGCCTGGAGTGTATGGTCCTATAATTCACCCCTCCACTTT | CAWSVWSYNSPLHF
TRBJ2-7 | 16 | few | TRBV9 | TRBD1 | TGTGCCAGCAGCGGAGGGGGCAGGGGTTACTCCTACGAGCAGTACTTC | CASSGGGRGYSYEQYF
TRBJ2-7 | 17 | NA | TRBV5-1 | NA | TGCGCCAGCAGCTTGGTTTGGTCCAGGGGGGTTCCCTACGAGCAGTACTTC | CASSLVWSRGVPYEQYF
TRBJ2-3 | 16 | NA | TRBV19 | TRBD2 | TGTGCCAGTAGTATCGGGACTAGCGGCCTGACAGATACGCAGTATTTT | CASSIGTSGLTDTQYF
TRBJ2-5 | 15 | NA | TRBV14 | TRBD1 | TGTGCCAGCAGCCAAGATGCAGGGGGCGAAGAGACCCAGTACTTC | CASSQDAGGEETQYF
TRBJ2-6 | 14 | NA | TRBV6-4 | NA | TGTGCCAGCAGGGAGGGACCCGGGGCCAACGTCCTGACTTTC | CASREGPGANVLTF
TRBJ1-5 | 16 | NA | TRBV28 | NA | TGTGCCAGCAGTTTACTCACGGAAGCCTCCGTTGGACTCCAGCATTTT | CASSLLTEASVGLQHF
TRBJ2-7 | 11 | NA | TRBV10-3 | NA | TGTGCCATCAGTCCGGGACGGAGGCAGTACTTC | CAISPGRRQYF